This T cell receptor beta chain originates from a study of shared clonotypes between healthy human individuals. Study results and limitations: Tissue TCR repertoires likely differ from these blood-only repertoires.

As processed by the authors: Junction-only immunoSEQ data arrived without quality scores, meaning filtering differed. Some clones are missing from TCRdb's copy, which holds only in-frame ones; the method was immunoSEQ multiplex PCR. V, J and clone size reflect that table, while D and trimming were determined from the DNA. In the table there are some 2,000,000 clones, less than 95% of which are singletons. This clone was found a few times. Its antigen is unknown. This CDR3 region has 13 residues. CDR1 and CDR2 (germline): GTSNPN, SVGIG (reference sequence). V gave up 2 bases and J gave up 7 bases, with 9 bases separating them. The naive CD8 population came from CD45RO-negative cells selected for CCR7, without terminally differentiated effector memory CD45RA+ cells.

The TCR originated in a man between 18 and 29 years old in good health. V usage is TRBV30 and J usage is TRBJ1-6; weak D call: TRBD1 (5 bases). The sample was naive CD8+ T cells sorted from blood. In DNA form, the CDR3 reads TGTGCCTGGAGTACCGAGGGGAATTCACCCCTCCACTTT. Translation gives CAWSTEGNSPLHF. The variable domain in full, completed from reference TRBV30 and TRBJ1-6, reads SQTIHQWPATLVQPVGSPLSLECTVEGTSNPNLYWYRQAAGRGLQLLFYSVGIGQISSEVPQNLSASRPQDRQFILSSKKLLLSDSGFYLCAWSTEGNSPLHFGNGTRLTVT.